The present T cell receptor beta chain was sequenced within a study of blood T cell repertoires in COVID-19 (dated by TCRdb to about 2020). Regarding the complete study: Collaborator samples came from the United States, Italy and Spain and covered acute and convalescent phases of COVID-19. Samples came from the ongoing ImmuneRACE study (first 160 participants) plus 1,254 subjects from 6 global collaborators. The repertoires were made available in a free public database intended to serve as a resource for research on the immune response to SARS-CoV-2. Where available, HLA class I and class II types were taken from metadata supplied by the sample provider and were not determined by assay-based typing. Nearly every sample came with metadata listing a de-identified subject ID, COVID-19 status, age in years and sex. The dataset comprised deeply sampled blood TCRbeta repertoires from subjects exposed to, actively infected with, or recovered from COVID-19. The prospective study material was composed of cDNA or gDNA derived from T cells, B-cell-depleted T cells, or PBMCs.

Summary of the overall study and its limitations: How much clinical and demographic metadata was included differed by source and by participant, and the metadata was provided uncurated.

Each collaborating institution followed its own protocols to collect whole blood in K2EDTA tubes. For TCRbeta analysis, collaborator samples were shipped as frozen whole blood, as isolated PBMCs, or as DNA extracted from either sample type. Inclusive of the bounding cysteine and phenylalanine, the CDR3 is 14 residues long. Only the CDR3 DNA is retained, 42 bases long and in frame from the first base. The trim is 5 bases for V and 0 bases for J, with a gap of 14 bases between the germline ends. For CDR1 and CDR2, the germline V gene (reference sequence) lists GTSNPN and SVGIG. TCRbeta CDR3 regions were amplified from genomic DNA using the immunoSEQ Assay, a bias-controlled multiplex PCR. The paper's data handling went like this. The number of nucleated cells in each sample was estimated by amplification of reference gene primers within the assay. To quantify the absolute abundance of each unique TCRbeta CDR3 rearrangement, sequence reads were collapsed and filtered. For each sample, productive Simpson clonality was calculated as the square root of Simpson's diversity index over productive rearrangements. What TCRdb holds here is the immuneACCESS table cut down to in-frame rearrangements. Part of the clones is not present; checked against another copy, under half of the missing clones reflect an unresolved V gene, and the others are unexplained. The V and J calls and clone size come from that table; D and trimming were worked out from the DNA. The sample records roughly 100,000 clones, 90% of which are singletons. The ten largest account for 4.5% to 5.5% of the sample.

Turning to this clone: There is no known antigen for this receptor. No much larger clone exists at a distance of one base, and base qualities are not known.

Sequenced sample: peripheral blood. The chain couples TRBV30 to TRBJ2-7; a weak D assignment points to TRBD2 (7 bases agree). The origin of this receptor is a man aged 50-59 years with acute or convalescent COVID-19. This receptor carries the CDR3 CAWSEGGSSYEQYF. At the DNA level, the sequence is TGTGCCTGGTCCGAGGGGGGGAGCTCCTACGAGCAGTACTTC.